The present TCR beta chain was sequenced within a study of CD8 T cells in Susac syndrome. Sequencing targeted TCR beta in blood CD8+ and CD4+ T cells. An amount of RNA that ranged from 0.5 to 1 ug was reverse transcribed with random hexamers. In TCRdb, the immunoSEQ multiplex PCR reads were re-called with MiXCR into one record per CDR3 protein. The table lists roughly 140,000 distinct CDR3 sequences, about 95% of them singletons, with 0.15% to 0.2% in the top ten. The CDR3 spans 13 residues. Germline CDR1 reads MNHEY; CDR2 reads SMNVEV (reference sequence). The V and J ends lost 6 bases and 2 bases respectively, with 7 bases between them.

The J gene is TRBJ2-2, the V gene TRBV27; TRBD1 is a possible D gene (5 bases). This TCR derives from a human donor with Susac syndrome. Input material: CD4+ T cells from PBMCs. The CDR3 sequence: CASRTVNTGELFF. In nucleotides, the CDR3 is TGTGCCAGCAGGACAGTTAACACCGGGGAGCTGTTTTTT.